This paragraph reports one T cell receptor (beta chain). Its target is unknown. Regions amplified from RNA transcripts were the TCR beta CDR3 regions. The TCR CDR3 was amplified in a first-round RT-PCR using the HTBI primer set. TCRdb redid the calling of the multiplex PCR reads with MiXCR, one entry per CDR3 protein. The sample shows hundreds of thousands of distinct CDR3 sequences, 40% to 55% of them seen only once. V lost 4 bases and J 0 bases, leaving 12 bases between the germline ends. Germline V lookup: CDR1 MNHNS, CDR2 SASEGT. CDR3 size: 15 residues. The data belong to a study of T cells in Graves' hyperthyroidism and ophthalmopathy. Findings and caveats of the study: Stable hyperthyroidism was told apart from ophthalmopathy by a model built on 13 V-J features.

The receptor's source is an adult man with Graves' disease, either hyperthyroidism or ophthalmopathy (not recorded which). The sequencing sample was made of peripheral blood or thyroid tissue (not recorded which). This rearrangement joins TRBV6-1 to TRBJ1-1; D might be TRBD1 (5 bases). The CDR3 region has the DNA TGTGCCAGCAGTGCGGGGAGGGGTGTGAACACTGAAGCTTTCTTT. This codes for CASSAGRGVNTEAFF.